This TCR beta chain was recorded in a study of shared clonotypes between healthy human individuals. Broader study findings: Rarefaction demonstrated incomplete sorted-subset sequencing despite large depth. In general, naive subsets displayed greater estimated richness than memory subsets did.

Assay: immunoSEQ multiplex PCR; the TCRdb copy retains only in-frame clones and omits some. The data contain about 1.5 million clones, 95% to 97% of them singletons. In its sample, this clone was seen once. Its target is unknown. This CDR3 comprises 15 residues. Trimming removed 3 bases from V and 0 bases from J, with 9 bases in between. Germline values: CDR1 MNHEY, CDR2 SMNVEV (reference sequence). Donors comprised only Caucasian adults living in Nashville, Tennessee. Sequencing was done on a sample of naive CD4+ T cells sorted from blood. The subset here: CD45RA+ positively selected. The V and J genes are TRBV27 and TRBJ1-5; tentative D call: TRBD1 (5 bases). The clonotype was recovered from a man in his thirties or forties in good health. The CDR3 reads CASSFGGNSNQPQHF. The CDR3, as DNA: TGTGCCAGCAGTTTTGGGGGAAATAGCAATCAGCCCCAGCATTTT.